Listed below are T cell receptor beta chains from one sample, sequenced in a study of T-cell reconstitution after alpha-beta-depleted transplantation in children. From the PCR reads, TCRdb called clonotypes with MiXCR, one entry per CDR3 protein. The sample holds about 220,000 distinct CDR3 sequences; over 15% are singletons and the top ten take 35% to 50%. The sequences come from PBMCs, mostly from graft donor cells, collected 360 days after TCRalphabeta/CD19-depleted stem cell transplant. Receptor source: a male patient aged 2 to 9 who had a stem cell transplant for acute lymphoblastic leukemia, so the T cells may come from the graft donor. CDR3s leave out the opening cysteine and the closing phenylalanine or tryptophan.

TRBJ2-3,14,TRBV5-1,ASSLPGLAGVYTQY
TRBJ2-1,12,TRBV20-1,SAPGTAPYNEQF
TRBJ1-2,11,TRBV20-1,SARGDSNYGYT
TRBJ1-1,11,TRBV3-1,ASSHPGRTEAF
TRBJ1-2,12,TRBV19,ASRIPGARDGYT
TRBJ1-2,11,TRBV10-1,ASSDGVLSGYT
TRBJ2-1,12,TRBV7-2,ASSLPTRYNEQF
TRBJ1-4,14,TRBV7-9,ASSDLQGFANEKLF
TRBJ1-1,13,TRBV20-1,SARNPGTVNTEAF
TRBJ2-3,16,TRBV3-1,ASSPLTPPGLSTDTQY
TRBJ2-2,16,TRBV6-2/TRBV6-3,ASSLEMFGDLNTGELF
TRBJ2-7,11,TRBV7-2,ASSNGPNYEQY
TRBJ2-5,13,TRBV7-2,ASSLAVTARETQY
TRBJ2-3,13,TRBV20-1,SARERQGSTDTQY
TRBJ2-2,14,TRBV7-7,ASSLSLPGNTGELF